The present T cell receptor beta chain was sequenced within a study of OX40 agonist ivuxolimab in advanced cancers. Germline V gives CDR1 MDHEN, CDR2 SYDVKM. The CDR3 runs to 14 residues. The V end was cut by 3 bases, the J end by 3 bases, with 11 bases between. Here immunoSEQ multiplex PCR was the method, and the copy in TCRdb shows in-frame clones only, minus some. The sample records approximately 60,000 clones, 75% to 95% being singletons. V is TRBV28 and J is TRBJ1-1, with D possibly being TRBD1 (5 bases). Sequenced here: CD4+ or CD8+ T cells sorted from blood, sampled in a trial of the OX40 agonist ivuxolimab. The TCR was taken from an adult with an advanced solid tumor such as melanoma, head and neck, liver or kidney cancer. The CDR3 DNA follows: TGTGCCAGCAGTTTTCAGGGTGGGTACACTGAAGCTTTCTTT. Amino acid sequence: CASSFQGGYTEAFF.